The 6 T cell receptor beta chains below come from one sample, sequenced in a study of blood T cell repertoires in COVID-19. The protocol was immunoSEQ multiplex PCR, while the TCRdb copy is restricted to in-frame clones and leaves out a portion. The table has about 300,000 clones, around 89% seen once. Material for sequencing was peripheral blood. The receptor source for this set is a man aged 40-50 years with acute or convalescent COVID-19.

A note on this clone: A junction end diverges from the germline sequence, so it may reflect a read error. The rearrangement joins TRBV19 to TRBJ2-7, with a weak D call TRBD2 (6 bases). Germline CDR1 reads LNHDA; CDR2 reads SQIVND (reference sequence). This CDR3 has 12 residues. The CDR3 DNA reads as TGCCGCGGGGACTGTAGCTCCTACGAGCAGTACTTC. It codes for CRGDCSSYEQYF.

This sequence joins TRBV19 and TRBJ2-1; tentatively, D is TRBD1 (6 bases). The CDR3 length is 16 residues. V dropped 6 bases and J dropped 9 bases, with 24 bases sitting between them. The germline gives CDR1 LNHDA, CDR2 SQIVND (reference sequence). CDR3 residues: CASRQKWGPLEGEQFF. The CDR3 DNA is TGTGCCAGTAGGCAGAAGTGGGGGCCCCTTGAGGGTGAGCAGTTCTTC.

This sequence joins TRBV9 and TRBJ2-1; tentative D call: TRBD1 (5 bases). Deletions cut 4 bases from V and 3 bases from J, with 14 bases between. Germline assignment: CDR1 SGDLS and CDR2 YYNGEE. This CDR3 has 15 residues. This chain's CDR3 is CASSSRQSIYNEQFF. DNA for the CDR3: TGTGCCAGCAGCTCACGACAGTCCATCTACAATGAGCAGTTCTTC.

The CDR3 loop is CASSLGGTANEKLFF. DNA of the CDR3: TGCGCCAGCAGCTTGGGGGGGACAGCTAATGAAAAACTGTTTTTT. This chain connects TRBV5-1 to TRBJ1-4; the match to TRBD1 covers 7 bases. After removal of 0 bases from V and 3 bases from J, the junction contained 2 bases not matched to a gene. Germline-derived CDR1 and CDR2 are SGHRS and YFSETQ. The CDR3 extends over 15 amino acids.

The J gene is TRBJ2-7, the V gene TRBV6-1; 7 bases are shared with TRBD2. The CDR3 is 16 amino acids. Germline CDR1 reads MNHNS; CDR2 reads SASEGT. The V segment lost 4 bases and the J segment 6 bases; nucleotides outside the gene matches: 15. The CDR3 here is CASSGRGAGVRGEQYF. The DNA of the CDR3 is TGTGCCAGCAGTGGGCGTGGGGCGGGGGTCCGTGGCGAGCAGTACTTC.

This chain's CDR3 is CASSSRTGFTYEQYF. CDR3 DNA: TGCGCCAGCAGCTCGCGGACAGGGTTTACCTACGAGCAGTACTTC. V gene TRBV5-1 combines with J gene TRBJ2-7, with 8 bases lining up with TRBD1. Trimming cost V 3 bases and J 2 bases; bases outside gene matches: 7. Germline values: CDR1 SGHRS, CDR2 YFSETQ. The CDR3 spans 15 residues.